These 20 T cell receptor beta chains were all obtained from the same sample, sequenced in a study of blood T cell repertoires in COVID-19. Here immunoSEQ multiplex PCR was the method, and the copy in TCRdb shows in-frame clones only, minus some. The table shows under 150,000 clones, with about 84% occurring only once. The specimen was peripheral blood. The receptors come from a man over 45 with acute or convalescent COVID-19.

This clone was observed a single time. The gene calls are TRBV2 and TRBJ2-2; the match to TRBD2 covers 14 bases. J lost 6 bases, V lost 5 bases, and 2 bases had no gene match. The CDR3 sequence is 15 residues long. CDR1 is SNHLY and CDR2 is FYNNEI in the germline V gene. CDR3 DNA sequence: TGTGCCAGCAGTCGGACTAGCGGGGGGCCCGGGGAGCTGTTTTTT. It specifies CASSRTSGGPGELFF. Using reference TRBV2 and TRBJ2-2 for the parts outside the CDR3, the full variable domain is EPEVTQTPSHQVTQMGQEVILRCVPISNHLYFYWYRQILGQKVEFLVSFYNNEISEKSEIFDDQFSVERPDGSNFTLKIRSTKLEDSAMYFCASSRTSGGPGELFFGEGSRLTVL.

The chain carries TRBV3-1 (or the pseudogene TRBV3-2) and TRBJ2-4; the match to TRBD1 covers 9 bases. Germline CDR1 is LGHDT and CDR2 is YNNKEL (reference sequence). CDR3 length: 13 residues. The ends lost 3 bases at V and 7 bases at J; junction bases unmatched: 1. The CDR3 coding sequence is TGTGCCAGCAGCCACGGGACAGGGAACATTCAGTACTTC. This sequence encodes CASSHGTGNIQYF.

The gene calls are TRBV10-3 and TRBJ2-1; tentative D call: TRBD2 (5 bases). The germline V gene encodes CDR1 ENHRY and CDR2 SYGVKD. Deletions cut 4 bases from V and 0 bases from J, with 13 bases between. The CDR3 is 16 residues long. The CDR3 coding sequence is TGTGCCATCAGTGCCACCAGCGGTCGCTCCTACAATGAGCAGTTCTTC. This sequence encodes CAISATSGRSYNEQFF.

To note about this clone: An end of the junction does not agree with germline; a read error may underlie this. CDR3 bases: TGTGCCAGCACCTTAGGAGTCGGGACTAGCGGGGGGTACTCCTACGAGCAGTACTTC. Its translation is CASTLGVGTSGGYSYEQYF. The V call is TRBV7-8, the J call TRBJ2-7; 15 bases map to TRBD2. The CDR3 contains 19 residues. CDR1 is SGHVS, CDR2 FQNEAQ, per germline.

The chain couples TRBV7-6 to TRBJ1-1; D is unclear. Germline V gene sequence: CDR1 SGHVS, CDR2 FNYEAQ. The CDR3 extends over 16 amino acids. The germline V and J ends were trimmed by 2 bases and 0 bases, with 13 bases remaining between them. The CDR3 DNA sequence: TGTGCCAGCAGCTTATTCGAACGAGGAATGAACACTGAAGCTTTCTTT. It codes for CASSLFERGMNTEAFF.

The chain combines TRBV4-1 with TRBJ1-4; possible D gene TRBD1, 6 bases. This CDR3 is built from 16 residues. Trimming removed 4 bases at V and 8 bases at J, with 20 bases between. Germline assignment: CDR1 MGHRA and CDR2 YSYEKL. The chain's CDR3 is CASSRGWGQLDEKLFF. CDR3 nucleotides: TGCGCCAGCAGCCGCGGCTGGGGGCAGCTGGACGAAAAACTGTTTTTT.

V gene TRBV7-3 combines with J gene TRBJ2-3; TRBD2 matches at 8 bases. The germline gives CDR1 SGHTA, CDR2 FQGTGA. This CDR3 has 16 amino acids. V lost 5 bases to trimming and J lost 3 bases; unmatched junction nucleotides: 10. CDR3 coding DNA: TGTGCCAGCAGCCCATCATCGGGACTAGGGACAGATACGCAGTATTTT. It yields the protein CASSPSSGLGTDTQYF.

The chain uses TRBV10-3 and TRBJ1-5; the D is unclear. Per the germline V gene, CDR1 is ENHRY and CDR2 is SYGVKD. Trimming cost V 4 bases and J 2 bases, with 9 bases left between them. The CDR3 totals 14 residues. Here the CDR3 reads CAISGDGGNQPQHF. The CDR3 region has the DNA TGTGCCATCAGTGGAGACGGGGGCAATCAGCCCCAGCATTTT.

A few counts support this clone. The chain links TRBV7-6 to TRBJ2-3; 7 bases align to TRBD1. This CDR3 is 15 amino acids long. Per germline, CDR1 SGHVS and CDR2 FNYEAQ. The V and J ends lost 4 bases and 2 bases, in that order; junction bases with no gene match: 6. The CDR3 reads CASSSGQTYTDTQYF. CDR3 bases: TGTGCCAGCAGCTCGGGACAGACTTACACAGATACGCAGTATTTT.

The V call is TRBV24-1, the J call TRBJ1-5; 8 positions agree with TRBD1. The germline gives CDR1 KGHDR, CDR2 SFDVKD. The CDR3 extends over 18 amino acids. The V gene end was trimmed by 4 bases and the J gene end by 4 bases; junction bases not matched to a gene: 14. The CDR3 sequence is CATSDSRRQGLGNQPQHF. The CDR3 bases are TGTGCCACCAGTGACTCGCGTCGACAGGGGCTCGGAAATCAGCCCCAGCATTTT.

This clone was seen once. The gene calls are TRBV5-8 and TRBJ2-7; D is uncertain. The germline V gene encodes CDR1 SGHTS and CDR2 YDEGEE. V lost 2 bases to trimming and J lost 3 bases, with 9 bases between them. There are 13 residues in the CDR3. For the CDR3, the DNA is TGTGCCAGCAGCTTACCGGGTAACTACGAGCAGTACTTC. It specifies CASSLPGNYEQYF.

This clone was found a few times. The V gene is TRBV5-1, the J gene TRBJ1-1, with D maybe TRBD1 (5 bases). The V end lost 4 bases, the J end lost 1 base, and 11 bases lay between the germline ends. The CDR3 totals 14 residues. Germline V CDR1 and CDR2: SGHRS, YFSETQ. In nucleotides, the CDR3 is TGCGCCAGCAGCGCGCGGGACGGGAACACTGAAGCTTTCTTT. Encoded protein: CASSARDGNTEAFF.

A note on this clone: The same CDR3 is also encoded by other DNA sequences in this sample. The chain recombines TRBV5-1 with TRBJ2-2; D is uncertain. V lost 2 bases and J 7 bases, leaving 6 bases between the germline ends. The CDR3 is 12 amino acids. CDR1 and CDR2 (germline): SGHRS, YFSETQ. CDR3 residues: CASSLELGELFF. CDR3 nucleotides: TGCGCCAGCAGCTTAGAACTCGGGGAGCTGTTTTTT.

The J gene is TRBJ2-3, the V gene TRBV5-1; D is possibly TRBD2 (5 bases). CDR1 is SGHRS and CDR2 is YFSETQ in the germline V gene. Trimming shortened V by 1 base and J by 6 bases, and 12 bases separated the two germline ends. The CDR3 is made up of 14 amino acids. This chain's CDR3 is CASSLSGSWDTQYF. The CDR3 DNA reads TGCGCCAGCAGCTTGAGCGGATCCTGGGATACGCAGTATTTT.

This clone was seen a handful of times. The V gene is TRBV2, the J gene TRBJ2-6, with a possible D match to TRBD1 (6 bases). V was trimmed by 5 bases and J by 4 bases, leaving 9 bases between them. The length of the CDR3 is 14 residues. Germline V CDR1 and CDR2: SNHLY, FYNNEI. CDR3 amino acids: CASSTGTGANVLTF. In nucleotides, the CDR3 is TGTGCCAGCAGTACAGGGACCGGGGCCAACGTCCTGACTTTC. Looking up the rest from reference TRBV2 and TRBJ2-6 gives the full variable domain: EPEVTQTPSHQVTQMGQEVILRCVPISNHLYFYWYRQILGQKVEFLVSFYNNEISEKSEIFDDQFSVERPDGSNFTLKIRSTKLEDSAMYFCASSTGTGANVLTFGAGSRLTVL.

J is TRBJ2-1 and V is TRBV7-9, with D unresolved. This CDR3 has 13 amino acids. The germline V gene encodes CDR1 SEHNR and CDR2 FQNEAQ (reference sequence). The V gene lost 1 base and the J gene lost 6 bases, with 7 bases spanning the gap. The CDR3 here is CASSLGLGNEQFF. The CDR3 region has the DNA TGTGCCAGCAGCTTAGGGCTTGGCAATGAGCAGTTCTTC.

The chain uses TRBV9 and TRBJ2-1; TRBD2 matches at 11 bases. Germline V gene lookup returns CDR1 SGDLS and CDR2 YYNGEE. V lost 3 bases and J lost 6; bases outside the gene matches: 8. The CDR3 has 16 amino acids. The CDR3 DNA is TGTGCCAGCAGCGGGCGGACTAGCGGGCTCTCCAATGAGCAGTTCTTC. Translated, it gives CASSGRTSGLSNEQFF. The full variable domain, with the rest looked up from reference TRBV9 and TRBJ2-1, is DSGVTQTPKHLITATGQRVTLRCSPRSGDLSVYWYQQSLDQGLQFLIQYYNGEERAKGNILERFSAQQFPDLHSELNLSSLELGDSALYFCASSGRTSGLSNEQFFGPGTRLTVL.

The J gene is TRBJ1-2, the V gene TRBV5-5; D not resolved. CDR1 and CDR2 (germline): SGHKS, YYEKEE (reference sequence). CDR3 length equals 13 residues. V was shortened by 0 bases and J by 3 bases, with 6 bases between the two germline ends. CDR3 region: CASSLATDYGYTF. DNA of the CDR3: TGTGCCAGCAGCTTGGCCACGGACTATGGCTACACCTTC.

This clone has just one count. V gene TRBV29-1 combines with J gene TRBJ1-2, with 9 bases fitting TRBD1. V shed 6 bases, J shed 2 bases, and the junction held 10 bases outside the gene matches. Per germline, CDR1 SQVTM and CDR2 ANQGSEA. The CDR3 is 15 amino acids. The CDR3 region has the DNA TGCAGCGTGGGGGGACAGGGTCGGTTCAACTATGGCTACACCTTC. It encodes CSVGGQGRFNYGYTF.

V gene TRBV7-3 combines with J gene TRBJ2-4, with 7 bases lining up with TRBD2. This CDR3 spans 15 amino acids. V shed 10 bases, J shed 5 bases, and the junction held 14 bases outside the gene matches. Germline V gene data show CDR1 as SGHTA and CDR2 as FQGTGA. The CDR3 loop reads CATRRPGGIQNIQYF. The CDR3 DNA is TGTGCCACCCGACGACCCGGGGGGATACAAAACATTCAGTACTTC.